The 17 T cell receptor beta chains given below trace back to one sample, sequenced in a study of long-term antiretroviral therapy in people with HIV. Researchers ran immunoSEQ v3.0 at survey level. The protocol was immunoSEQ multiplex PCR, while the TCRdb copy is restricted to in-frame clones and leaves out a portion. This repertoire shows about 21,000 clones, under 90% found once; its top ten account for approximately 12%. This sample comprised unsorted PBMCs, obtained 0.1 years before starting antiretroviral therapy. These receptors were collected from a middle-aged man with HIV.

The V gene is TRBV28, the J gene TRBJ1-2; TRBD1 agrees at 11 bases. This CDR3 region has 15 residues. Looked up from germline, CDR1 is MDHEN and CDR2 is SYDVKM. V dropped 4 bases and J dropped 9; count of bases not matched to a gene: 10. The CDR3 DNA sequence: TGTGCCAGCAGTTATGTAAGGGACAGGGGGGGGAGCTACACCTTC. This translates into CASSYVRDRGGSYTF.

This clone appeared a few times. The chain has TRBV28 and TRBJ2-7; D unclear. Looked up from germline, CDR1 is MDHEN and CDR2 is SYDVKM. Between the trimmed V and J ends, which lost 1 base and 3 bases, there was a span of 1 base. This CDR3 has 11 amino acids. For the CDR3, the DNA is TGTGCCAGCAGTTTATACTACGAGCAGTACTTC. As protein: CASSLYYEQYF. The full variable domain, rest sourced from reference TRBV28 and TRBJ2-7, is DVKVTQSSRYLVKRTGEKVFLECVQDMDHENMFWYRQDPGLGLRLIYFSYDVKMKEKGDIPEGYSVSREKKERFSLILESASTNQTSMYLCASSLYYEQYFGPGTRLTVT.

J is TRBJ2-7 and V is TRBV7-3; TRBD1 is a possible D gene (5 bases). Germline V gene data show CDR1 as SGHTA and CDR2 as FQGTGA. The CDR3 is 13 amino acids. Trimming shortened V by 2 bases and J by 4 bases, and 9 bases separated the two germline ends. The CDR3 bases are TGTGCCAGCAGCTTATACCAGGGTTACGAGCAGTACTTC. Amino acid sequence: CASSLYQGYEQYF.

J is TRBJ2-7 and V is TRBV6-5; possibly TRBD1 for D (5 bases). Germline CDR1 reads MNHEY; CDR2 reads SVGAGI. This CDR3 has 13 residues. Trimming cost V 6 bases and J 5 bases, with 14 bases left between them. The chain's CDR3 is CASRPQGNHEQYF. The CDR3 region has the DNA TGTGCCAGCAGGCCTCAGGGAAACCACGAGCAGTACTTC.

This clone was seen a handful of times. CDR3 region: CASSFRPSSTDTQYF. The CDR3 DNA reads as TGTGCCAGCAGCTTCCGGCCATCTAGCACAGATACGCAGTATTTT. This chain joins TRBV7-9 and TRBJ2-3, with D uncertain. The germline V gene has CDR1 SEHNR and CDR2 FQNEAQ (reference sequence). V lost 3 bases, J lost 0 bases, and 10 bases lay in between. CDR3 size: 15 residues.

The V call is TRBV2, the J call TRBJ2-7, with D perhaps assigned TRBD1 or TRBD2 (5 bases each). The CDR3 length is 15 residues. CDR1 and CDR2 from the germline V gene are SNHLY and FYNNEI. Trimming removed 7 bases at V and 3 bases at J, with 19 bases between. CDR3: CASNPGTARFYEQYF. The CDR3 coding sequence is TGTGCCAGCAACCCCGGGACGGCACGATTCTACGAGCAGTACTTC. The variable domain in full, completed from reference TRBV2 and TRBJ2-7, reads EPEVTQTPSHQVTQMGQEVILRCVPISNHLYFYWYRQILGQKVEFLVSFYNNEISEKSEIFDDQFSVERPDGSNFTLKIRSTKLEDSAMYFCASNPGTARFYEQYFGPGTRLTVT.

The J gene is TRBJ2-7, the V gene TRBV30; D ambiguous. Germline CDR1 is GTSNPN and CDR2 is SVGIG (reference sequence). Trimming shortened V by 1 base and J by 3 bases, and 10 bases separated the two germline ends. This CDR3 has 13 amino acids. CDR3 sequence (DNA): TGTGCCTGGAGTGGTTTAGCCGGCTACGAGCAGTACTTC. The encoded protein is CAWSGLAGYEQYF.

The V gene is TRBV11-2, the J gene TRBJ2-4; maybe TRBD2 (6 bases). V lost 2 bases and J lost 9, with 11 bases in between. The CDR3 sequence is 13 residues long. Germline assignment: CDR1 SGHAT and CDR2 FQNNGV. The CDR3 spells CASSLSSEGIQYF. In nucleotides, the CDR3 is TGTGCCAGCAGCTTAAGTTCGGAGGGCATTCAGTACTTC.

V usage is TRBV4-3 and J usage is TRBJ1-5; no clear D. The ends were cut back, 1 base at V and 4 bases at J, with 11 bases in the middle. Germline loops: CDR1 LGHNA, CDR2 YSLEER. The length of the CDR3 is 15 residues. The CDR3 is CASSQGHSQNQPQHF. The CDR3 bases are TGCGCCAGCAGCCAAGGACACAGCCAGAATCAGCCCCAGCATTTT.

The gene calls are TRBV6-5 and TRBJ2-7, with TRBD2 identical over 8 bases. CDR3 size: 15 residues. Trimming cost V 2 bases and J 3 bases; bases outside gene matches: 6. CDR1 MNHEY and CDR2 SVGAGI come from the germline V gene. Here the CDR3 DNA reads TGTGCCAGCAGTTACCAGACTAGCGCGAACTACGAGCAGTACTTC. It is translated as CASSYQTSANYEQYF.

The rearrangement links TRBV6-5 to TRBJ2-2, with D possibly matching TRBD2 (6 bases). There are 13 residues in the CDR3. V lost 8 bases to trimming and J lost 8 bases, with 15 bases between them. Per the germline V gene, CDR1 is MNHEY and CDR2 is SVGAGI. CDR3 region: CASQYGGGGELFF. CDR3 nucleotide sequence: TGTGCCAGCCAATACGGGGGTGGAGGGGAGCTGTTTTTT.

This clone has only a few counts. The CDR3 nucleotides read TGTGCCAGCAGCCTTGAGACAGGGGGCGCGAGGGAGCAGTACTTC. Translation gives CASSLETGGAREQYF. The chain links TRBV7-9 to TRBJ2-7; 10 bases are a match to TRBD1. The CDR3 is made up of 15 amino acids. Germline V lookup: CDR1 SEHNR, CDR2 FQNEAQ (reference sequence). V lost 5 bases and J lost 7; bases outside the gene matches: 11.

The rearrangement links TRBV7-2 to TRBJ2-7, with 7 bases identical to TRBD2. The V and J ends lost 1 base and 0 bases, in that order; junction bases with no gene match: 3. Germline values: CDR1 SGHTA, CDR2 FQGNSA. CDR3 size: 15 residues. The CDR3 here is CASSLGSSGSYEQYF. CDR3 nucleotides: TGTGCCAGCAGCTTAGGATCTAGCGGCTCCTACGAGCAGTACTTC.

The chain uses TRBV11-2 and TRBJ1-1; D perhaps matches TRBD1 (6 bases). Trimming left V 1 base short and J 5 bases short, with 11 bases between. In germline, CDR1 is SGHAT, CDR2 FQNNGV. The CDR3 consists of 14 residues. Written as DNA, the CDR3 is TGTGCCAGCAGCTTAGCTGGGGGGACAACTGAAGCTTTCTTT. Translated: CASSLAGGTTEAFF.

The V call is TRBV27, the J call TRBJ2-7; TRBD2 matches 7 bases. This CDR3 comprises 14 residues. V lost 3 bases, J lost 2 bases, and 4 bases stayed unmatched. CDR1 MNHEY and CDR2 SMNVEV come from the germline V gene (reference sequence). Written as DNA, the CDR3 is TGTGCCAGCAGTTTTACGGGAGGCCCCTACGAGCAGTACTTC. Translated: CASSFTGGPYEQYF.

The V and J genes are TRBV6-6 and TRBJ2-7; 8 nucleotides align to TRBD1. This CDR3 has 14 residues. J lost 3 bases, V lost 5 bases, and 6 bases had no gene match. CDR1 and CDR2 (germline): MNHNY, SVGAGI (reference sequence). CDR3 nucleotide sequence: TGTGCCAGCAGTCCCGGGACAGGTTACTACGAGCAGTACTTC. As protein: CASSPGTGYYEQYF.

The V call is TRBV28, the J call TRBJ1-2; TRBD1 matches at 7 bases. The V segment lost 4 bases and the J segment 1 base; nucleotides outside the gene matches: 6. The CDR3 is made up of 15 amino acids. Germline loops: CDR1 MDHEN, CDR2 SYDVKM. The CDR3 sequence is CASSSPGTVNYGYTF. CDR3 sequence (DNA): TGTGCCAGCAGTTCACCCGGGACAGTTAACTATGGCTACACCTTC.